This is a list of T cell receptor beta chains from one sample in a study of cytotoxic CD8 clonotypes in ibrutinib-treated CLL. Using immunoSEQ multiplex PCR, the repertoire was profiled, and TCRdb retains in-frame clones only, with some absent. Among just over 65,000 clones listed, roughly two thirds were seen once. Sample: PBMCs, taken after 12 months of ibrutinib treatment. The receptors stem from a human donor with chronic lymphocytic leukemia. CDR3s include the opening cysteine and the closing phenylalanine or tryptophan. D genes are given only for firm matches. A row's size may be missing; if present it is once, few, many or a size class.

-,-,TRBJ1-1,TRBV19,TGTGCCAGTAGTACGCCACCCCGACTTCGCGAAGCTTTCTTT,CASSTPPRLREAFF
-,-,TRBJ1-2,TRBV25-1,TGTGCCAGCAGTGCCCCCGGGGGTGGTGGCTACACCTTC,CASSAPGGGGYTF
-,-,TRBJ1-1,TRBV30,TGTGCCTGGAGTGTAAAGTCGGGTGAATACGCTGAAGCTTTCTTT,CAWSVKSGEYAEAFF
-,TRBD2,TRBJ2-1,TRBV7-3,TGTGCCAGCAGCTTAGTAGCGGGGGATCCCTACAATGAGCAGTTCTTC,CASSLVAGDPYNEQFF
few,-,TRBJ1-2,TRBV27,TGTGCCAGCAGTCCCCTGACCCAAACAAGAGGGTTCTATGGCTACACCTTC,CASSPLTQTRGFYGYTF
few,-,TRBJ1-3,TRBV30,TGTGCCTGGAGTGAGAAAGGGGGGGTCGGAAACACCATATATTTT,CAWSEKGGVGNTIYF
few,TRBD1,TRBJ1-5,TRBV6-5,TGTGCCAGCAGTGGACAGGGAGGGCCGCCCCAGCATTTT,CASSGQGGPPQHF
-,-,TRBJ1-1,TRBV5-1,TGCGCCAGCAGCTTGTCACTAGGATCGAACACTGAAGCTTTCTTT,CASSLSLGSNTEAFF
-,TRBD2,TRBJ2-7,TRBV10-3,TGTGCCATCAGTGACATAGCGGGGAACTCCTACGAGCAGTACTTC,CAISDIAGNSYEQYF
once,-,TRBJ1-1,TRBV7-8,TGTGCCAGCAGCTTAAGCACTGAAGCTTTCTTT,CASSLSTEAFF
-,-,TRBJ2-7,TRBV28,TGTGCCAGCAGTTCAGGGTCTTCCTACGAGCAGTACTTC,CASSSGSSYEQYF
-,-,TRBJ2-7,TRBV10-3,TGTGCCATCAGTGGGGCAGGGAGGTTTACCTACGAGCAGTACTTC,CAISGAGRFTYEQYF
-,-,TRBJ2-3,TRBV11-1,TGTGCCAGCAGGTCCAACAGAGATACGCAGTATTTT,CASRSNRDTQYF
once,TRBD1,TRBJ2-7,TRBV6-5,TGTGCCAGCAGGCAGACAGGGAAATACGAGCAGTACTTC,CASRQTGKYEQYF
-,-,TRBJ2-3,TRBV7-2,TGTGCCACTAATAGCGGACCCACAGATACGCAGTATTTT,CATNSGPTDTQYF
-,-,TRBJ2-7,TRBV21-1,TGTGCCAGCAGCCTACCTAGCGGGGGGCGGGACTACGAGCAGTACTTC,CASSLPSGGRDYEQYF
-,-,TRBJ2-7,TRBV7-3,TGTGCCAGCAGCTTAGGTAACGCGCCGACCTACGAGCAGTACTTC,CASSLGNAPTYEQYF
-,TRBD1,TRBJ1-2,TRBV6-5,TGTGCCAGCAGTTACTCGGGACAGGGAAACTATGGCTACACCTTC,CASSYSGQGNYGYTF
-,-,TRBJ1-5,TRBV28,TGTGCCAGCAGAGCAAACAGGGTTGGAAGCAATCAGCCCCAGCATTTT,CASRANRVGSNQPQHF
-,TRBD1,TRBJ1-3,TRBV18,TGTGCCAGCTCCCCAGTCCCGGGACAGGTCTACTCTGGAAACACCATATATTTT,CASSPVPGQVYSGNTIYF
few,-,TRBJ1-3,TRBV18,TGTGCCAGCTCACCACCCCGGGACAATGGAAACACCATATATTTT,CASSPPRDNGNTIYF
-,-,TRBJ2-5,TRBV6-5,TGTGCCAGCAGCCAGGGGGAGACCCAGTACTTC,CASSQGETQYF
-,-,TRBJ2-2,TRBV19,TGTGCCAGTAGTATTTTAGGGGGGGACACCGGGGAGCTGTTTTTT,CASSILGGDTGELFF
-,-,TRBJ2-7,TRBV7-2,TGTGCCAGCAGCTTTCGGGAGATAAACTACGAGCAGTACTTC,CASSFREINYEQYF